The source of this T cell receptor (beta chain) is a study of shared clonotypes between healthy human individuals. Trimming left V 0 bases short and J 3 bases short, with 7 bases between. The CDR3 contains 14 residues. Germline V gene data show CDR1 as SGHTA and CDR2 as FQGNSA. General study findings and limits: Only blood samples were collected, and tissue repertoires likely differ.

Terminally differentiated effector memory CD45RA+ cells were excluded by CCR7 positive selection of CD45RO-negative cells. The healthy adult donors were HIV-negative and reported no recent acute infections or vaccinations. Several immunoSEQ plates held equal portions of the genomic DNA taken from each subset. Sequencing was performed with immunoSEQ multiplex PCR; in TCRdb, only in-frame clones are kept and a portion is missing. Seen here are about 2 million clones, approximately 95% observed once, and the top ten hold 0.9% to 1.4%. In its sample, this clone was seen a few times. Its antigen is not known. This specimen includes other DNA sequences encoding the same CDR3.

This TCR derives from a man younger than 35 in good health. The V and J genes are TRBV7-2 and TRBJ2-3, with D perhaps TRBD2 (5 bases). The material sequenced was naive CD8+ T cells sorted from blood. In DNA form, the CDR3 reads TGTGCCAGCAGCTTAGCCGGCGGGACAGATACGCAGTATTTT. Translated: CASSLAGGTDTQYF.